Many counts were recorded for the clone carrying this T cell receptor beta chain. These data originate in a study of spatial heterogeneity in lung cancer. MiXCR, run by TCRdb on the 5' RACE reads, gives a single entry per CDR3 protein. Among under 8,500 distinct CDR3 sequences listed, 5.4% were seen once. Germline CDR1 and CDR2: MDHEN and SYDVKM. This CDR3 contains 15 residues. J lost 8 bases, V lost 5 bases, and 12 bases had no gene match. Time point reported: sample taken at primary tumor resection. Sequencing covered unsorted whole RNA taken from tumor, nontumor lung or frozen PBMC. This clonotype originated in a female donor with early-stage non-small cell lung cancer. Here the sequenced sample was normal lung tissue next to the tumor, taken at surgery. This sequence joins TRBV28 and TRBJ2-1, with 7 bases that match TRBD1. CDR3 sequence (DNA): TGTGCCAGCAGTACCGGGCTACAGGGGAGAGATGAGCAGTTCTTC. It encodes CASSTGLQGRDEQFF.